This T cell receptor (beta chain) was recovered during a study of T cell responses to AZD1222 COVID-19 vaccine (dated by TCRdb to the early 2020s). Broadly, across the study: A total of 233 trial participants underwent TCR sequencing, of whom 207 received two doses of AZD1222 and about 25 received two doses of the MenACWY control vaccine. Trial participants were enrolled by age into 18-55, 56-69 and 70-plus year subgroups, with 148, 28 and 57 TCR-sequenced participants respectively.

About this clone: This receptor's antigen is unknown. Base qualities are not provided; no much larger clone lies one nucleotide away.

The label giving this sample's time point can be read as: about 28 days (+/-7) after the second vaccine dose. The treatment or condition label, read with the paper, signifies: meningococcal conjugate vaccine given as trial control. Vaccinee samples came from UK trials COV001 and COV002, including a single-blind randomized controlled phase 2/3 trial of AZD1222 (ChAdOx1 nCoV-19) in healthy adults. For TCRbeta chain sequencing, PBMC samples from trial participants were taken at day 0 and at day 28 after the second dose. The CDR3 regions of human TCRbeta chains were subjected to immunosequencing. Per the authors' processing: TCRs in the repertoires were compared against a reference library of SARS-CoV-2-specific TCRs that had been generated with the MIRA antigen-specificity platform. Breadth meant the fraction of unique TCRs that were SARS-CoV-2-associated, whereas depth meant the fraction of total T cells that were SARS-CoV-2-associated. Each spike-specific TCR was assigned to its reactive spike region and to a CD4 or CD8 class using the MIRA data. Log10-transformed breadth and depth values were compared by one-way ANOVA with Sidak's multiple comparisons tests. Imported from immuneACCESS, the table was reduced by TCRdb to in-frame sequences with V and J called. These copies leave out some clones; in studies compared against another copy, an unresolved V gene accounts for under half, and the cause of the remainder is not known. The V and J calls and clone size come from that table; D and trimming were worked out from the DNA. This sample comprises 210,000 or so clones, approximately 94% of them detected only once. The leading ten clones occupy around 1.7% of the sample.

From a lookup of the germline V gene (reference sequence), CDR1 and CDR2 are LGHDT and YNNKEL. From its cysteine to its phenylalanine, the CDR3 spans 14 amino acids. Kept here is only the CDR3 DNA, which spans 42 bases and is read in frame from base 1. V drops 0 bases and J drops 5 bases, leaving 7 bases in between. The research as a whole found: After two AZD1222 doses, spike-specific TCR breadth and depth were significantly higher than at day 0 and than in MenACWY recipients. Reportedly, close to half of the unique spike-specific TCRs recognized epitopes lying outside the regions that are mutated in the B.1.351 and B.1.1.7 variants. CD4 TCRs associated with the vaccine covered the entire spike protein, and the dominant responses were in regions 160-218 and 743-854. Because no day 14 peak-response samples were available, the repertoires could be characterized only after the peak T cell response. In the small 56-69-year group, the increase in depth fell short of significance, most likely because of low power. Conclusions about previously exposed vaccinees were limited because only five to seven AZD1222 recipients were SARS-CoV-2 seropositive at baseline. Most participants were white British and females outnumbered males, and the authors suggested that clonal diversity may have been underestimated.

Sample: peripheral blood, taken 28 days after the second dose of the MenACWY control vaccine. The chain is assembled from TRBV3-1 (or the pseudogene TRBV3-2) and TRBJ1-4; the D gene assignment is ambiguous. This clonotype originated in an adult who received the MenACWY meningococcal vaccine as a control. In nucleotide form, the sequence is TGTGCCAGCAGCCAAGATGGGCTGAATGAAAAACTGTTTTTT. Its translation reads: CASSQDGLNEKLFF.